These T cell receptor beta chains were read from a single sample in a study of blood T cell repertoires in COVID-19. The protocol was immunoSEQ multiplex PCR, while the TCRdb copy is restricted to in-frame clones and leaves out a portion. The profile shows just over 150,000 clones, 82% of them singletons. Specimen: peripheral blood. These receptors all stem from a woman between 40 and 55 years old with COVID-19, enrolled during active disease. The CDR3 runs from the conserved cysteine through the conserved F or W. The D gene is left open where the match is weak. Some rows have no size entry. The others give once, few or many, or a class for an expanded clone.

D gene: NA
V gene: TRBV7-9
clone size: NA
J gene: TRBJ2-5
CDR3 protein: CASSLGTPETQYF
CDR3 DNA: TGTGCCAGCAGCCTAGGGACACCGGAGACCCAGTACTTC

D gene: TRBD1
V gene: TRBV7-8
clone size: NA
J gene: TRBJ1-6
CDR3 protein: CASSSANPARGSPLHF
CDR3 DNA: TGTGCCAGCAGCTCAGCAAACCCTGCCAGGGGGTCACCCCTCCACTTT

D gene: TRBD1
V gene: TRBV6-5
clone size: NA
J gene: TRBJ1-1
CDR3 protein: CAVQTGANTEAFF
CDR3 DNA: TGTGCCGTACAGACAGGGGCGAACACTGAAGCTTTCTTT

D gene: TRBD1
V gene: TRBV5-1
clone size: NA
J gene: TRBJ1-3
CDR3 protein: CASSAKTGYSGNTIYF
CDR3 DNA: TGCGCCAGCAGCGCCAAGACAGGGTACTCTGGAAACACCATATATTTT

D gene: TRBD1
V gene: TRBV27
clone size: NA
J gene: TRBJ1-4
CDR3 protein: CASRRDRGINEKLFF
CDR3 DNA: TGTGCCAGCAGGAGGGACAGGGGCATAAATGAAAAACTGTTTTTT

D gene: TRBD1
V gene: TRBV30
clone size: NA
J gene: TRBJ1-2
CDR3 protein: CAWSFRDRVNYGYTF
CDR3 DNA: TGTGCCTGGAGTTTCCGGGACAGGGTGAACTATGGCTACACCTTC

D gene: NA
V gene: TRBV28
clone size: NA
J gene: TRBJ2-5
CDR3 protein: CASSSPGNQETQYF
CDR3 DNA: TGTGCCAGCAGTTCCCCAGGGAATCAAGAGACCCAGTACTTC

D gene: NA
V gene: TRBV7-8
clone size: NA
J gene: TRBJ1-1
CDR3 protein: CASSSQGTTDTEAFF
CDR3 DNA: TGTGCCAGCAGCTCCCAAGGGACAACCGACACTGAAGCTTTCTTT

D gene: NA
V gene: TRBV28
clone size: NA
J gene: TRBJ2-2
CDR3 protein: CASSPGGTNTGELFF
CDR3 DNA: TGTGCCAGCAGCCCAGGAGGGACTAACACCGGGGAGCTGTTTTTT

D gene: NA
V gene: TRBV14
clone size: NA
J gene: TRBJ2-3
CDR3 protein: CASSQDPGTDTQYF
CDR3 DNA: TGTGCCAGCAGCCAAGATCCGGGCACAGATACGCAGTATTTT

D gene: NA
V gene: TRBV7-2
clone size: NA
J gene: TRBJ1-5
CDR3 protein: CASSLGRGQPQHF
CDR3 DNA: TGTGCCAGCAGCTTAGGTAGGGGGCAGCCCCAGCATTTT

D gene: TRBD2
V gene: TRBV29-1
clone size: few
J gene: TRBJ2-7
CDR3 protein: CSVGRRTSGIQAYEQYF
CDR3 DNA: TGCAGCGTTGGGAGGAGGACTAGCGGGATTCAGGCCTACGAGCAGTACTTC

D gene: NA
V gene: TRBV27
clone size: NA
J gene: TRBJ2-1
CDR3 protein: CASSPGGIKNEQFF
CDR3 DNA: TGTGCCAGCAGCCCAGGGGGGATAAAGAATGAGCAGTTCTTC

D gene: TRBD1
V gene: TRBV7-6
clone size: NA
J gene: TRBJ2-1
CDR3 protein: CASSKAGTGYNEQFF
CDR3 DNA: TGTGCCAGCAGCAAGGCCGGGACAGGCTACAATGAGCAGTTCTTC

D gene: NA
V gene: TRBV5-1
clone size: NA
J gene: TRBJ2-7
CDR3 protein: CASSRFPGDEQYF
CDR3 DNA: TGCGCCAGCAGCCGTTTTCCCGGGGACGAGCAGTACTTC

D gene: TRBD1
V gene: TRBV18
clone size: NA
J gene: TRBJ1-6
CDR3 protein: CASSPITGGLSPLHF
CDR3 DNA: TGTGCCAGCTCACCAATTACAGGGGGCCTTTCACCCCTCCACTTT

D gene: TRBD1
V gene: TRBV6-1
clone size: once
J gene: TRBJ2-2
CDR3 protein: CASSEMGQKNTGELFF
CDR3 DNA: TGTGCCAGCAGTGAAATGGGACAGAAGAACACCGGGGAGCTGTTTTTT

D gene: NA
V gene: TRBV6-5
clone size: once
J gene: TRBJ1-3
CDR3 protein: CASLQGTTGNTIYF
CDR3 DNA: TGTGCCAGCTTACAGGGTACAACTGGAAACACCATATATTTT

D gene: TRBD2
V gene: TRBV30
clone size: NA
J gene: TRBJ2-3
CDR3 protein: CAWRGAGVGNTQYF
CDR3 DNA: TGTGCCTGGAGGGGAGCGGGAGTTGGGAATACGCAGTATTTT

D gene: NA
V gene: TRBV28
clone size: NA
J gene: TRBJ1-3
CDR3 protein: CATISLANLRSNSGNTIYF
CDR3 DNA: TGTGCCACCATATCCTTAGCGAATTTGCGCTCCAACTCTGGAAACACCATATATTTT